One sample yielded the 30 T cell receptor beta chains listed below, sequenced in a study of T cell responses to AZD1222 COVID-19 vaccine. Generated by immunoSEQ multiplex PCR, the TCRdb table keeps only in-frame clones and is missing some. The sample carries approximately 60,000 clones, about 83% recorded once. The source was peripheral blood, collected on day 0 of AZD1222 vaccination. The receptors derive from an adult in good health.

The V and J genes are TRBV27 and TRBJ1-4; possible D gene TRBD1, 6 bases. Germline values: CDR1 MNHEY, CDR2 SMNVEV (reference sequence). Trimming stripped 5 bases from V and 0 bases from J, with 13 bases between. The CDR3 is 16 residues long. CDR3 residues: CASSLAGASTNEKLFF. The CDR3 DNA sequence: TGTGCCAGCAGTCTTGCAGGGGCCTCAACTAATGAAAAACTGTTTTTT.

This chain joins TRBV5-1 and TRBJ1-6; no definite D call. The germline gives CDR1 SGHRS, CDR2 YFSETQ. The length of the CDR3 is 13 residues. Trimming shortened V by 4 bases and J by 5 bases, and 7 bases separated the two germline ends. DNA for the CDR3: TGCGCCAGCAGCCAAGGGAATAATTCACCCCTCCACTTT. It codes for CASSQGNNSPLHF.

V is TRBV6-4 and J is TRBJ2-1; D perhaps matches TRBD2 (6 bases). With 4 bases removed from V and 0 bases from J, the gap between germline ends came to 13 bases. From germline, CDR1 is MRHNA and CDR2 SNTAGT. There are 16 residues in the CDR3. CDR3 sequence reads: CASSGGLSNSYNEQFF. The CDR3 DNA is TGTGCCAGCAGTGGGGGACTCTCCAACTCCTACAATGAGCAGTTCTTC.

This chain uses TRBV11-1 with TRBJ1-3; tentatively, D is TRBD1 (6 bases). V lost 5 bases and J 3 bases, leaving 11 bases between the germline ends. Germline V lookup: CDR1 SGHAT, CDR2 FQDESV (reference sequence). The CDR3 has 14 residues. This CDR3 is CASSINRDGNTIYF. Here the CDR3 DNA reads TGTGCCAGCAGCATTAACAGGGATGGAAACACCATATATTTT.

This clone was detected a few times. The same CDR3 also results from other DNA sequences found in this sample. This chain connects TRBV29-1 to TRBJ1-1; D might be TRBD1 (5 bases). Germline V gene sequence: CDR1 SQVTM, CDR2 ANQGSEA. V shed 4 bases and J shed 0 bases, with 15 bases lying between them. This CDR3 comprises 15 residues. Written as DNA, the CDR3 is TGCAGCGTTGCGCCAGGGTGGGGGATGAACACTGAAGCTTTCTTT. It codes for CSVAPGWGMNTEAFF.

The chain employs TRBV6-5 and TRBJ2-5; D not resolved. Per the germline V gene, CDR1 is MNHEY and CDR2 is SVGAGI. The CDR3 covers 13 residues. The ends were cut back, 0 bases at V and 5 bases at J, with 7 bases in the middle. CDR3 sequence (DNA): TGTGCCAGCAGTTACTCGATAATGGAGACCCAGTACTTC. Translated: CASSYSIMETQYF.

Notes on this clone: This sample includes further DNA sequences coding for the same CDR3. The chain has TRBV5-1 and TRBJ2-3, with 8 positions matching TRBD1. Looked up from germline, CDR1 is SGHRS and CDR2 is YFSETQ. The CDR3 is 14 residues long. J lost 3 bases, V lost 0 bases, and 0 bases had no gene match. The CDR3 protein is CASSLGTGTDTQYF. CDR3 DNA sequence: TGCGCCAGCAGCTTGGGGACAGGGACAGATACGCAGTATTTT.

With regard to this clone: The junction does not match germline at one end; this may be a read error. The genes are TRBV2 and TRBJ1-2; TRBD1 matches 7 bases. There are 11 residues in the CDR3. Germline loops: CDR1 SNHLY, CDR2 FYNNEI. CDR3 DNA sequence: TGTGCCAGCAGTGTGCGGGACAGCCGGGATTTC. It is translated as CASSVRDSRDF.

The chain employs TRBV11-2 and TRBJ2-7, with TRBD1 as a possible D gene (5 bases). CDR3 size: 16 residues. Trimming stripped 6 bases from V and 1 base from J, with 19 bases between. Germline assignment: CDR1 SGHAT and CDR2 FQNNGV. The CDR3 region is CASRTLPQGGSYEQYF. As DNA, the CDR3 is TGTGCCAGCAGAACCCTCCCTCAGGGTGGGTCCTACGAGCAGTACTTC.

This clone was observed a handful of times. V is TRBV19 and J is TRBJ2-7, with unresolved D. V was cut by 10 bases and J by 0 bases, with 22 bases left in between. Germline CDR1 LNHDA, CDR2 SQIVND (reference sequence). CDR3 length equals 16 residues. In nucleotides, the CDR3 is TGTGCCACTAGGGATATTGGCGGTGCCTTCTCCTACGAGCAGTACTTC. Its translation: CATRDIGGAFSYEQYF.

The chain employs TRBV6-2 or TRBV6-3 and TRBJ2-2, with 7 bases lining up with TRBD2. After removal of 5 bases from V and 6 bases from J, the junction contained 6 bases not matched to a gene. Germline V gene sequence: CDR1 MNHEY, CDR2 SVGEGT. The CDR3 covers 14 residues. The CDR3 DNA follows: TGTGCCAGCAGTGGGGGGGAAGCGCCCGGGGAGCTGTTTTTT. Its translation is CASSGGEAPGELFF.

This clone was observed a handful of times. J is TRBJ1-1 and V is TRBV29-1; TRBD1 agrees at 10 bases. Losses at the gene ends were 3 bases for V and 1 base for J; bases not matched to a gene: 2. The CDR3 consists of 14 residues. CDR1 and CDR2 (germline): SQVTM, ANQGSEA. The CDR3 loop is CSVDGQGGNTEAFF. In DNA, the CDR3 is TGCAGCGTTGACGGACAGGGGGGGAACACTGAAGCTTTCTTT.

This clone has a single count. J is TRBJ2-3 and V is TRBV4-2; a possible D gene is TRBD2 (6 bases). This CDR3 has 14 amino acids. V lost 4 bases, J lost 7 bases, and 15 bases lay in between. CDR1 is LGHNA and CDR2 is YNFKEQ in the germline V gene. CDR3 in amino acids: CASSPPSRGNTQYF. CDR3 DNA sequence: TGTGCCAGCAGCCCCCCCAGCCGGGGGAATACGCAGTATTTT.

The chain carries TRBV11-2 and TRBJ2-7; no clear D. The CDR3 runs to 14 residues. V lost 1 base, J lost 0 bases, and 7 bases lay in between. CDR1 SGHAT and CDR2 FQNNGV come from the germline V gene. The CDR3 coding sequence is TGTGCCAGCAGCTTAGCAGATAGCTCCTACGAGCAGTACTTC. This translates into CASSLADSSYEQYF.

This CDR3 is CASTPLGLGQNYGYTF. The CDR3 nucleotides read TGTGCCAGTACCCCATTAGGTTTGGGCCAAAACTATGGCTACACCTTC. V gene TRBV19 combines with J gene TRBJ1-2, with no clear D. CDR1 is LNHDA, CDR2 SQIVND, per germline (reference sequence). The CDR3 is 16 amino acids. The ends were cut back, 7 bases at V and 2 bases at J, with 20 bases in the middle.

In this sample, this clone turned up once. J is TRBJ2-7 and V is TRBV3-1 (or the pseudogene TRBV3-2), with 8 bases matching TRBD1. Germline loops: CDR1 LGHDT, CDR2 YNNKEL (reference sequence). The junction had 10 bases not matched to a gene; V was cut back by 1 base and J by 5 bases. This CDR3 is 16 amino acids long. The CDR3 loop reads CASSQGSGQGNHEQYF. The CDR3 region has the DNA TGTGCCAGCAGCCAAGGAAGCGGACAGGGTAACCACGAGCAGTACTTC.

V and J are TRBV10-3 and TRBJ2-2, with 12 bases lining up with TRBD1. Germline V gives CDR1 ENHRY, CDR2 SYGVKD. The V and J ends lost 11 bases and 3 bases, in that order; junction bases with no gene match: 19. This CDR3 has 19 amino acids. The CDR3 loop is CALVRDRGPPTLDTGELFF. The CDR3 DNA is TGTGCCCTAGTCCGGGACAGGGGGCCCCCCACGCTTGACACCGGGGAGCTGTTTTTT.

This chain joins TRBV4-3 and TRBJ2-7; TRBD2 matches at 7 bases. J gave up 0 bases and V 1 base, and 0 bases lay outside the gene matches. The germline V gene encodes CDR1 LGHNA and CDR2 YSLEER. The CDR3 length is 14 residues. The CDR3 DNA is TGCGCCAGCAGCCAAGGGGGGGGCTCCTACGAGCAGTACTTC. Its translation: CASSQGGGSYEQYF.

This chain links TRBV6-4 with TRBJ2-3, with TRBD2 identical over 8 bases. Trimming removed 3 bases from V and 1 base from J; junction bases left unmatched: 0. The length of the CDR3 is 14 residues. Germline CDR1 reads MRHNA; CDR2 reads SNTAGT. The CDR3 DNA reads as TGTGCCAGCAGTGAAGCGGGGGGCACAGATACGCAGTATTTT. Protein product: CASSEAGGTDTQYF.

CDR3 loop: CSVEGTGGYTF. CDR3 bases: TGCAGCGTTGAAGGGACGGGGGGCTACACCTTC. The chain uses TRBV29-1 and TRBJ1-2, with unresolved D. Germline V gives CDR1 SQVTM, CDR2 ANQGSEA. The CDR3 has 11 amino acids. V was clipped by 1 base and J by 8 bases, with 8 bases between them.

The V and J genes are TRBV3-1 (or the pseudogene TRBV3-2) and TRBJ1-5, with 8 positions matching TRBD1. J gave up 4 bases and V 4 bases, and 3 bases lay outside the gene matches. This CDR3 contains 14 residues. In germline, CDR1 is LGHDT, CDR2 YNNKEL (reference sequence). The CDR3 spells CASSRGTGNQPQHF. CDR3 coding DNA: TGTGCCAGCAGCCGCGGGACAGGTAATCAGCCCCAGCATTTT.

This clone is a singleton in its sample. The CDR3 DNA follows: TGTGCCTGGAGTGTACCCGACCGTGAATGGGCTAACTATGGCTACACCTTC. Translating it yields CAWSVPDREWANYGYTF. The V call is TRBV30, the J call TRBJ1-2; D call uncertain. The germline CDR1 and CDR2 sequences are GTSNPN and SVGIG (reference sequence). This CDR3 region has 17 residues. Trimming removed 0 bases from V and 0 bases from J, with 17 bases in between.

This chain joins TRBV9 and TRBJ1-2, with D perhaps matching TRBD1 (5 bases). Per the germline V gene, CDR1 is SGDLS and CDR2 is YYNGEE. The CDR3 is 15 amino acids. Trimming cost V 0 bases and J 4 bases, with 13 bases left between them. CDR3 DNA sequence: TGTGCCAGCAGCGTAGTTGAGGGGTCGACCTATGGCTACACCTTC. Encoded protein: CASSVVEGSTYGYTF. The full variable domain, completed using reference TRBV9 and TRBJ1-2, is DSGVTQTPKHLITATGQRVTLRCSPRSGDLSVYWYQQSLDQGLQFLIQYYNGEERAKGNILERFSAQQFPDLHSELNLSSLELGDSALYFCASSVVEGSTYGYTFGSGTRLTVV.

V usage is TRBV5-1 and J usage is TRBJ2-5, with 7 positions matching TRBD2. The CDR3 length is 14 residues. Germline lookup yields CDR1 SGHRS and CDR2 YFSETQ. V gave up 0 bases and J gave up 2 bases; unmatched junction bases: 1. The CDR3 reads CASSLERGQETQYF. The CDR3 nucleotides are TGCGCCAGCAGCTTGGAGCGGGGACAAGAGACCCAGTACTTC.

This sequence joins TRBV3-1 (or the pseudogene TRBV3-2) and TRBJ2-2; 13 bases align to TRBD2. Trimming took 4 bases from V and 0 from J; bases not matched to a gene: 8. The germline V gene has CDR1 LGHDT and CDR2 YNNKEL (reference sequence). CDR3 length: 19 residues. CDR3 nucleotide sequence: TGTGCCAGCAGCCCTATCCGCGGGACTAGCGGGGCGAACACCGGGGAGCTGTTTTTT. Translating gives CASSPIRGTSGANTGELFF.

This chain links TRBV9 with TRBJ1-3, with D maybe TRBD1 (5 bases). Germline CDR1 is SGDLS and CDR2 is YYNGEE. V lost 4 bases to trimming and J lost 0 bases, with 23 bases between them. This CDR3 has 19 amino acids. CDR3 region: CASSPQAGAGELSGNTIYF. CDR3 nucleotides: TGTGCCAGCAGCCCCCAGGCCGGGGCGGGTGAACTCTCTGGAAACACCATATATTTT.

V usage is TRBV6-9 and J usage is TRBJ1-4; D is undetermined. This CDR3 spans 16 amino acids. Trimming left V 5 bases short and J 0 bases short, with 13 bases between. Germline CDR1 is MNHGY and CDR2 is SVAAGI. For the CDR3, the DNA is TGTGCCAGCAGTGGGCGGTGGAGGCCAACTAATGAAAAACTGTTTTTT. Translation gives CASSGRWRPTNEKLFF.

The V gene is TRBV7-2, the J gene TRBJ2-7; the match to TRBD2 covers 10 bases. Germline lookup yields CDR1 SGHTA and CDR2 FQGNSA. V was pared by 1 base and J by 0 bases, with 6 bases of the junction left unmatched. This CDR3 is 17 amino acids long. CDR3 protein: CASSLELAGGYSYEQYF. The DNA of the CDR3 is TGTGCCAGCAGCTTAGAGTTAGCGGGGGGTTACTCCTACGAGCAGTACTTC.

This clone occurred a few times. Other DNA sequences within the sample encode an identical CDR3. The chain uses TRBV5-6 and TRBJ1-1, with D unclear. Germline V gives CDR1 SGHDT, CDR2 YYEEEE. V was shortened by 2 bases and J by 3 bases, with 2 bases between the two germline ends. This CDR3 has 11 amino acids. CDR3 coding DNA: TGTGCCAGCAGCTTTTACACTGAAGCTTTCTTT. This codes for CASSFYTEAFF.

The chain combines TRBV7-2 with TRBJ2-7, with D possibly matching TRBD1 (6 bases). Deletions cut 3 bases from V and 3 bases from J, with 12 bases between. The CDR3 totals 14 residues. The germline V gene encodes CDR1 SGHTA and CDR2 FQGNSA. CDR3 region: CASSFRGRVYEQYF. The CDR3 nucleotides are TGTGCCAGCAGCTTCAGGGGAAGGGTCTACGAGCAGTACTTC.